Described below is a single T cell receptor (beta chain) sequence and its context. What it binds is not known. The CDR3 is 14 residues long. CDR1 MNHNS and CDR2 SASEGT come from the germline V gene. J gave up 6 bases and V 4 bases, and 9 bases lay outside the gene matches. The primer mix had 60 Vbeta and 13 Jbeta primers. As processed by the authors: Later, an analysis found about 77 million unique TCR beta chains, and around 10 million of these were shared. Sequenced by immunoSEQ multiplex PCR; TCRdb stores in-frame clones only, minus some. V and J calls and clone size are as listed in that table; D and trimming were resolved from the DNA. The sample has roughly 100,000 clones; under 80% are singletons. This entry belongs to a study of cytomegalovirus exposure and HLA in healthy donors. Donors had nominal health at sampling but likely had unrecorded immune exposures. Study results and limitations: Later analysis identified a missense DCLRE1C variant that was linked to TCR beta V- and J-gene trimming.

The material sequenced was PBMCs. This TCR was sampled from a man aged 60 to 75 in good health and CMV-seronegative. The rearrangement joins TRBV6-1 to TRBJ2-7; 7 bases fit TRBD2. This CDR3 reads CASSGQWTRGEQYF. The CDR3 nucleotides are TGTGCCAGCAGTGGGCAATGGACTAGAGGCGAGCAGTACTTC.